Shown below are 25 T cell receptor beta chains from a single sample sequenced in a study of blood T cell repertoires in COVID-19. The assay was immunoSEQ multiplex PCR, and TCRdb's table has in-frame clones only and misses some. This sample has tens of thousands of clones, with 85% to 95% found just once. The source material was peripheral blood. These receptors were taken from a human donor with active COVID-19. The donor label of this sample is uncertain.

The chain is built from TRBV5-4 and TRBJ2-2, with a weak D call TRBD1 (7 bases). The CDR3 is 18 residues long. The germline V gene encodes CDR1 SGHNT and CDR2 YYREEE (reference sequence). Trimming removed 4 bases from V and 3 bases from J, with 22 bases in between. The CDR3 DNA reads TGTGCCAGCAGCCAGGTGGGCAGGGGGGAGAGGGACACCGGGGAGCTGTTTTTT. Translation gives CASSQVGRGERDTGELFF.

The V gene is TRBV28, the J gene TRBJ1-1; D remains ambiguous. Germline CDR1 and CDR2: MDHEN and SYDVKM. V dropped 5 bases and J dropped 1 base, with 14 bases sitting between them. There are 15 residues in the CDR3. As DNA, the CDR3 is TGTGCCAGCAGTCCCGCAGGTCGACCGAACACTGAAGCTTTCTTT. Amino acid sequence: CASSPAGRPNTEAFF.

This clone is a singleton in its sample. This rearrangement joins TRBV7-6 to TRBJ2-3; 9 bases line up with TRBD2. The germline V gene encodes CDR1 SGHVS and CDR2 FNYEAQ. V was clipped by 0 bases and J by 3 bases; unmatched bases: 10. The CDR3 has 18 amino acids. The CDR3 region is CASSLARASGAITDTQYF. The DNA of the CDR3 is TGTGCCAGCAGCTTAGCTCGGGCTAGCGGGGCTATAACAGATACGCAGTATTTT.

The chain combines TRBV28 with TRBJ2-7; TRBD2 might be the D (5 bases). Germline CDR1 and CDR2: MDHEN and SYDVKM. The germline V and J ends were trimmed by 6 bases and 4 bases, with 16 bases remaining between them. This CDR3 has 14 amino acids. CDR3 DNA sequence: TGTGCCAGCAGCCGACCGGGAATTACGTACGAGCAGTACTTC. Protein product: CASSRPGITYEQYF.

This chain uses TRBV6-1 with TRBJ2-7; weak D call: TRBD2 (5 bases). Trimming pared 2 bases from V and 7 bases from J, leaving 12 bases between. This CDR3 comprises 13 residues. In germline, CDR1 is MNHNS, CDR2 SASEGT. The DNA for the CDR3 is TGTGCCAGCAGTGAAAGCGGCAGTCTGGAGCAGTACTTC. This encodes CASSESGSLEQYF.

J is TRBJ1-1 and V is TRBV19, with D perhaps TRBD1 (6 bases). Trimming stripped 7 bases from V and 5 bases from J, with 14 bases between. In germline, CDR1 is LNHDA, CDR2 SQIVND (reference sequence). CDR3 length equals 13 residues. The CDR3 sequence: CASKGGRGTEAFF. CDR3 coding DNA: TGTGCCAGTAAAGGAGGAAGGGGGACTGAAGCTTTCTTT.

This CDR3 is CASSSLGLASADTQYF. CDR3 bases: TGTGCCAGCAGCTCTCTTGGACTAGCGTCAGCAGATACGCAGTATTTT. The rearrangement uses TRBV11-2 and TRBJ2-3, with 9 bases identical to TRBD2. Germline V gene lookup returns CDR1 SGHAT and CDR2 FQNNGV. With V trimmed by 4 bases and J by 4 bases, 9 bases remained unmatched. The CDR3 runs to 16 residues.

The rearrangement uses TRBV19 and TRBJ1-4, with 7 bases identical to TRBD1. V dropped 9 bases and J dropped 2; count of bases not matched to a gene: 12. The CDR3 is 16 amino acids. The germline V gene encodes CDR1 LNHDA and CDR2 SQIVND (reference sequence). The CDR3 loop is CASRTGWFSTNEKLFF. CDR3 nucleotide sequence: TGTGCCAGCCGGACAGGATGGTTCAGCACTAATGAAAAACTGTTTTTT.

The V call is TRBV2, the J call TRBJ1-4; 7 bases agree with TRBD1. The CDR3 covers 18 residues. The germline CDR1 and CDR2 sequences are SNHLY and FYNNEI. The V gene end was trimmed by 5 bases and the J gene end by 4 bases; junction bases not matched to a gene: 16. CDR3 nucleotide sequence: TGTGCCAGCAGTCCACTCCCAAAAGACAGGGTGGTTAATGAAAAACTGTTTTTT. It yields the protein CASSPLPKDRVVNEKLFF.

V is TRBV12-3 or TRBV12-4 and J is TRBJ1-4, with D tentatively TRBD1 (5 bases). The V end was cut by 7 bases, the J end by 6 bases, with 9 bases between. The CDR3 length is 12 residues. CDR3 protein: CASNKGHEKLFF. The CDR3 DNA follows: TGTGCCAGCAATAAGGGGCATGAAAAACTGTTTTTT.

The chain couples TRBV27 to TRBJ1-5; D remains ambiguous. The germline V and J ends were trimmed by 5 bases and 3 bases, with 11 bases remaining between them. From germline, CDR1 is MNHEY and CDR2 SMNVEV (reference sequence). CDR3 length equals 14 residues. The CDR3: CASSGGSVNQPQHF. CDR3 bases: TGTGCCAGCAGTGGCGGTAGCGTCAATCAGCCCCAGCATTTT.

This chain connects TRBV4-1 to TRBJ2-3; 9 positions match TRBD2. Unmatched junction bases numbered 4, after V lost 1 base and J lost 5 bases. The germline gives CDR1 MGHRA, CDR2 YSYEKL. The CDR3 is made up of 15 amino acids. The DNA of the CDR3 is TGCGCCAGCAGCCAAGTACTAGCGGGTCGAGATACGCAGTATTTT. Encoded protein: CASSQVLAGRDTQYF.

CDR3 DNA sequence: TGCGCCAGCACCGCCGAGGGTCTCACCTACGAGCAGTACTTC. It codes for CASTAEGLTYEQYF. The V and J genes are TRBV5-1 and TRBJ2-7; D might be TRBD2 (5 bases). The CDR3 has 14 residues. The V end was cut by 6 bases, the J end by 2 bases, with 15 bases between. Germline CDR1 SGHRS, CDR2 YFSETQ.

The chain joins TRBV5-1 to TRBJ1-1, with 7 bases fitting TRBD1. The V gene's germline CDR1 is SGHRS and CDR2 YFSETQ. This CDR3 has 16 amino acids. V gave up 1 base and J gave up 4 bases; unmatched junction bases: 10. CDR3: CASSLPYRGEGTEAFF. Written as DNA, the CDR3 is TGCGCCAGCAGCTTGCCTTACAGGGGTGAGGGCACTGAAGCTTTCTTT.

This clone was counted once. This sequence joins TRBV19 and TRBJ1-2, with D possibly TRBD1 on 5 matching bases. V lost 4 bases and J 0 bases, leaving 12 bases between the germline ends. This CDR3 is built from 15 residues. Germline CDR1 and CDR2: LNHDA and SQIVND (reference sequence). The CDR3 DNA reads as TGTGCCAGTAGTAACCATAGGGGTACTAACTATGGCTACACCTTC. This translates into CASSNHRGTNYGYTF.

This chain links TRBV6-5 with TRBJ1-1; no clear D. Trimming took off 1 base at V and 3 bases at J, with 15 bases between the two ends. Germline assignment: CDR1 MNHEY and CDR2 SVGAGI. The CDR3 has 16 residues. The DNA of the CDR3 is TGTGCCAGCAGTTACTTGAGGCTTCCGTCGGACACTGAAGCTTTCTTT. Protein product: CASSYLRLPSDTEAFF.

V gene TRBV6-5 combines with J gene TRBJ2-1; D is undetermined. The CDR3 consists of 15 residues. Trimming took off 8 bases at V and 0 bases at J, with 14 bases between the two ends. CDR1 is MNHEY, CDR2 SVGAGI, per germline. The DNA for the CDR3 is TGTGCCAGCTCGAAGGCGGAGAGCTCCTACAATGAGCAGTTCTTC. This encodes CASSKAESSYNEQFF.

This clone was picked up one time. The CDR3, as DNA: TGTGCCAGCAGAAAACAGGGTATTAATGAAAAACTGTTTTTT. This translates into CASRKQGINEKLFF. This rearrangement joins TRBV27 to TRBJ1-4; perhaps TRBD1 as D (6 bases). From germline, CDR1 is MNHEY and CDR2 SMNVEV (reference sequence). Trimming pared 6 bases from V and 4 bases from J, leaving 12 bases between. CDR3 length equals 14 residues.

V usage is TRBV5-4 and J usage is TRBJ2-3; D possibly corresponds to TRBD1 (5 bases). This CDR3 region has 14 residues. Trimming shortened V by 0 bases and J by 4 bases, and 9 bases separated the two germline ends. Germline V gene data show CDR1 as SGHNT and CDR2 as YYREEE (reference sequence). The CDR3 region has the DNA TGTGCCAGCAGCTTGGACCAGGGTGCAGATACGCAGTATTTT. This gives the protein CASSLDQGADTQYF.

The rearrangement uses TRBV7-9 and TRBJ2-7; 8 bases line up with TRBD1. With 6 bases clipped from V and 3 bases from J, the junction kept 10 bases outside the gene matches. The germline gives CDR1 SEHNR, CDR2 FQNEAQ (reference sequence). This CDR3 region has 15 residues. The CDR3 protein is CASSQGASLIYEQYF. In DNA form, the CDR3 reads TGTGCCAGCAGTCAGGGGGCCAGCCTGATCTACGAGCAGTACTTC.

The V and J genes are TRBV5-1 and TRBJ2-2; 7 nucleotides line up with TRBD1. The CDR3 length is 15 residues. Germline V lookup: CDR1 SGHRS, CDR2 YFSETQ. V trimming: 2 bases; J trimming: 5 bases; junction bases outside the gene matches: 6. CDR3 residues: CASSFETGQTGELFF. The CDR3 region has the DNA TGCGCCAGCAGCTTCGAAACGGGACAGACCGGGGAGCTGTTTTTT.

The CDR3: CASSQDAQGANEKLFF. The CDR3, as DNA: TGCGCCAGCAGCCAAGACGCGCAGGGGGCTAATGAAAAACTGTTTTTT. This rearrangement joins TRBV4-3 to TRBJ1-4; 7 bases are a match to TRBD1. J lost 3 bases, V lost 0 bases, and 4 bases had no gene match. Germline CDR1 reads LGHNA; CDR2 reads YSLEER. The length of the CDR3 is 16 residues.

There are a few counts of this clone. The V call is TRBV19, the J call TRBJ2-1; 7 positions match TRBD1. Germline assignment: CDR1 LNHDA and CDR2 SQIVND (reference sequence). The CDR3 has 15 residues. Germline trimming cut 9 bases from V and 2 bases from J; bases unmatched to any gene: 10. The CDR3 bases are TGTGCCAGCGACAAGGGGGCTACCACCTACAATGAGCAGTTCTTC. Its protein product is CASDKGATTYNEQFF. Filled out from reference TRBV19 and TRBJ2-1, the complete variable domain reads DGGITQSPKYLFRKEGQNVTLSCEQNLNHDAMYWYRQDPGQGLRLIYYSQIVNDFQKGDIAEGYSVSREKKESFPLTVTSAQKNPTAFYLCASDKGATTYNEQFFGPGTRLTVL.

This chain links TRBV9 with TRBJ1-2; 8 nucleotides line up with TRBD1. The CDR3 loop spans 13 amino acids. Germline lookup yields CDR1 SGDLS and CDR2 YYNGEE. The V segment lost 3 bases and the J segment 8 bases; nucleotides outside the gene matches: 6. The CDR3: CASSGNRGTGYTF. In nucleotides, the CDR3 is TGTGCCAGCAGCGGAAACAGGGGGACAGGCTACACCTTC.

The CDR3 protein is CASSRRTQGRDYGYTF. CDR3 nucleotide sequence: TGTGCCAGCAGCCGAAGAACACAGGGGCGGGACTATGGCTACACCTTC. The chain links TRBV5-4 to TRBJ1-2; 7 bases are shared with TRBD1. Germline trimming cut 4 bases from V and 3 bases from J; bases unmatched to any gene: 12. Looked up from germline, CDR1 is SGHNT and CDR2 is YYREEE (reference sequence). The CDR3 totals 16 residues.